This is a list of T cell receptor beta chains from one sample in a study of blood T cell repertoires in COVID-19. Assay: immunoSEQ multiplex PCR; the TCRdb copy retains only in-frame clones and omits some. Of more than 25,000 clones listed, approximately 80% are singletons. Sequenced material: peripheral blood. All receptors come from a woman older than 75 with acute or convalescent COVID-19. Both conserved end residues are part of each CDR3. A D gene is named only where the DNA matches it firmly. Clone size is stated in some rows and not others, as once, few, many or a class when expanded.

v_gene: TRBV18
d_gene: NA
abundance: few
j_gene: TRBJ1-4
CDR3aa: CASSEGQGGKLFF
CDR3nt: TGTGCCAGCTCAGAAGGGCAGGGCGGAAAACTGTTTTTT

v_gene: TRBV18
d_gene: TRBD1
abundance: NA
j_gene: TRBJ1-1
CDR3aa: CASSAGGASFGTEAFF
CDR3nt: TGTGCCAGCTCGGCAGGGGGCGCGAGCTTTGGCACTGAAGCTTTCTTT

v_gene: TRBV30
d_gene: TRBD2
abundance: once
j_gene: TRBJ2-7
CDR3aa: CACCRTSGLREQYF
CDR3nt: TGTGCCTGTTGTCGGACTAGCGGACTGAGGGAGCAGTACTTC

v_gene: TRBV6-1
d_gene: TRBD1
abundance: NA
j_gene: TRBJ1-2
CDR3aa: CASSEALQGARGYGYTF
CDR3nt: TGTGCCAGCAGTGAAGCTTTACAGGGGGCGCGAGGCTATGGCTACACCTTC

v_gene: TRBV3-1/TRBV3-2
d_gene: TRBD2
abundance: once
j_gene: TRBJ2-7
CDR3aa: CASSQYLAGSYEQYF
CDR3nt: TGTGCCAGCAGCCAATACCTAGCGGGGTCCTACGAGCAGTACTTC

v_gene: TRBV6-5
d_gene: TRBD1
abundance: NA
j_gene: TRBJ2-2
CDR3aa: CASTDRSNAGELFF
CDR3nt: TGTGCCAGCACGGACAGGTCGAACGCCGGGGAGCTGTTTTTT

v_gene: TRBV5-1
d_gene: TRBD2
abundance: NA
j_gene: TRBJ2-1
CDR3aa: CASSLEAGGRGNEQFF
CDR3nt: TGCGCCAGCAGCTTGGAAGCGGGAGGCCGCGGCAATGAGCAGTTCTTC

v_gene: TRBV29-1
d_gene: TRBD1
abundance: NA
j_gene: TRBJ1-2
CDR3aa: CSVEGQGGGYTF
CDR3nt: TGCAGCGTTGAAGGACAGGGGGGAGGCTACACCTTC

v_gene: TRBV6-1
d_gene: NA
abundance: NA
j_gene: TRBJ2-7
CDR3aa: CASSEWPPYEQYF
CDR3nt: TGTGCCAGCAGTGAATGGCCACCTTACGAGCAGTACTTC

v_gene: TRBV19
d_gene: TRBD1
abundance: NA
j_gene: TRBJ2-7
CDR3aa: CASTLQGGHYEQYF
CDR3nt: TGTGCCAGTACCCTACAGGGGGGTCACTACGAGCAGTACTTC

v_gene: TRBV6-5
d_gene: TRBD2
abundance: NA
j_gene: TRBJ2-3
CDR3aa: CASSQLGGGTDTQYF
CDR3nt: TGTGCCAGCAGTCAACTAGGCGGGGGAACAGATACGCAGTATTTT

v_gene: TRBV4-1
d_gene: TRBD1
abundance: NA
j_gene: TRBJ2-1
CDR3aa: CASSQQQGWNEQFF
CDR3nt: TGCGCCAGCAGCCAGCAACAGGGGTGGAATGAGCAGTTCTTC

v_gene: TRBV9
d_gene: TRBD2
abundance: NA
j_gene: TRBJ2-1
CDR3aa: CASSVDLAGRHNEQFF
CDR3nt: TGTGCCAGCAGCGTGGATCTAGCGGGGAGGCACAATGAGCAGTTCTTC

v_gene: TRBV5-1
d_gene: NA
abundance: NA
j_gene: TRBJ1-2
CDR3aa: CASSLPDNGYTF
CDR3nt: TGCGCCAGCAGCTTGCCGGACAATGGCTACACCTTC

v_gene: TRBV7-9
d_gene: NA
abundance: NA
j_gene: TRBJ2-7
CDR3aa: CASSEVGPYEQYF
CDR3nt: TGTGCCAGTTCCGAGGTCGGTCCCTACGAGCAGTACTTC

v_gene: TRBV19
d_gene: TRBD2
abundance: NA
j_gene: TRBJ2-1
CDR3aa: CASSSLLAGREFF
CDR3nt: TGTGCCAGTAGTAGCCTACTAGCGGGGAGGGAGTTCTTC

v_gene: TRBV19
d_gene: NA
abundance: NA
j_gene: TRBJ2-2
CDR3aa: CASTPDGFTGELFF
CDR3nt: TGTGCCAGTACCCCCGACGGGTTCACCGGGGAGCTGTTTTTT

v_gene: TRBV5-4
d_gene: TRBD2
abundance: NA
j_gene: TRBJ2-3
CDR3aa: CASSLTSGPSTDTQYF
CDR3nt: TGTGCCAGCAGCTTGACTAGCGGGCCTAGCACAGATACGCAGTATTTT

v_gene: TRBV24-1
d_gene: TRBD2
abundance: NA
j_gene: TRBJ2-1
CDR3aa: CSSGEGPNEQFF
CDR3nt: TGCTCTTCCGGGGAGGGGCCGAATGAGCAGTTCTTC

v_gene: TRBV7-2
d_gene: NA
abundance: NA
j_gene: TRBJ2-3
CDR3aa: CASSLQGSDTQYF
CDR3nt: TGTGCCAGCAGCTTACAGGGGTCAGATACGCAGTATTTT

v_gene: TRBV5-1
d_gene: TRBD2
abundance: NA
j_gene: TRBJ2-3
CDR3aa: CASSLELAGPDTQYF
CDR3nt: TGCGCCAGCAGCTTAGAACTAGCGGGGCCAGATACGCAGTATTTT

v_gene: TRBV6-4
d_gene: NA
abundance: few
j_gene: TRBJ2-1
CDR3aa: CASSEWSGDNEQFF
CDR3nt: TGTGCCAGCAGTGAGTGGTCAGGTGACAATGAGCAGTTCTTC

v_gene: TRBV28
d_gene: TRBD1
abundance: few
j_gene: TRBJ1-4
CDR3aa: CASSSTGLDEKLFF
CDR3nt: TGTGCCAGCAGCTCGACAGGGTTGGATGAAAAACTGTTTTTT

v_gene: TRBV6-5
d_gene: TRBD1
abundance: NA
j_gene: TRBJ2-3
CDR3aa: CAFAGTGGDTQYF
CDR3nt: TGTGCTTTCGCTGGGACAGGGGGTGATACGCAGTATTTT

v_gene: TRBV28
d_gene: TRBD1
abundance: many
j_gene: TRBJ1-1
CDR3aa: CASSFPGQGNTEAFF
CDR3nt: TGTGCCAGCAGTTTCCCGGGACAGGGAAACACTGAAGCTTTCTTT

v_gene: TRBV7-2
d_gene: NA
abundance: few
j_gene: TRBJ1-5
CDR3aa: CASSFVQGPKGAQHF
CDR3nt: TGTGCCAGCAGCTTCGTACAGGGTCCCAAGGGGGCCCAGCATTTT

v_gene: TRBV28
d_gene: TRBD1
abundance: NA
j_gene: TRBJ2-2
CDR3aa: CAAMTGGGAGELFF
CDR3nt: TGTGCCGCCATGACAGGGGGCGGGGCCGGGGAGCTGTTTTTT

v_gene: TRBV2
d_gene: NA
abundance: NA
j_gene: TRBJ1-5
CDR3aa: CASSERDIGNQPQHF
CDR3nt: TGTGCCAGCAGTGAACGGGACATAGGCAATCAGCCCCAGCATTTT

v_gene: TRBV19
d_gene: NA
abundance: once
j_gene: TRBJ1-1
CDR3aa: CASRAQGQTEAFF
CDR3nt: TGTGCCAGTAGGGCGCAGGGGCAAACTGAAGCTTTCTTT

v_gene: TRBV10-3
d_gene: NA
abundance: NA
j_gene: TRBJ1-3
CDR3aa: CAISELYGNTIYF
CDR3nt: TGTGCCATCAGTGAGCTGTATGGAAACACCATATATTTT

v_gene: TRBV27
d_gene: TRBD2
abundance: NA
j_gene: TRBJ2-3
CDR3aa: CASSPLAGETDTQYF
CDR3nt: TGTGCCAGCAGTCCCCTAGCGGGGGAGACAGATACGCAGTATTTT

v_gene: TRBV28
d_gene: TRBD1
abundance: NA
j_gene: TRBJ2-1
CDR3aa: CASSRTGGNNEQFF
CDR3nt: TGTGCCAGCAGTCGGACAGGGGGCAACAATGAGCAGTTCTTC

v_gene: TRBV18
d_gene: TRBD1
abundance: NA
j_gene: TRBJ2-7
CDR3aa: CASSQGQGMGYEQYF
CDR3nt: TGTGCCAGCTCACAAGGACAGGGCATGGGGTACGAGCAGTACTTC

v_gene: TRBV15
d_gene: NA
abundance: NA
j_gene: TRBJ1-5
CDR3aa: CATSRDRGSNQPQHF
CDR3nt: TGTGCCACCAGCAGAGATCGGGGGAGCAATCAGCCCCAGCATTTT

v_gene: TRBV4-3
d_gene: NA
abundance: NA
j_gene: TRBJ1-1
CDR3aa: CASSLKGLGEAFF
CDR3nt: TGCGCCAGCAGCCTAAAGGGGCTCGGGGAAGCTTTCTTT

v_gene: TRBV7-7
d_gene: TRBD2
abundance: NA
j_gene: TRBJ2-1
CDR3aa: CASSFPWGGDRSGQFF
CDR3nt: TGTGCCAGCAGCTTCCCGTGGGGGGGGGACCGGAGTGGGCAGTTCTTC

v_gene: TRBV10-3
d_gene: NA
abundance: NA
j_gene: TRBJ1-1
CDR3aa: CAISAPGANTEAFF
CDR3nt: TGTGCCATCAGTGCTCCAGGGGCGAACACTGAAGCTTTCTTT

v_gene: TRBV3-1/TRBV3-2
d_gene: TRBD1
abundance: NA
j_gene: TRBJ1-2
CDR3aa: CASSPGQRGGYTF
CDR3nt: TGTGCCAGCAGCCCGGGACAGAGGGGTGGCTACACCTTC

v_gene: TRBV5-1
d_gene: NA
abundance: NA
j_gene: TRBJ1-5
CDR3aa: CASSLTGTPNQPQHF
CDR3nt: TGCGCCAGCAGCTTGACAGGTACTCCCAATCAGCCCCAGCATTTT

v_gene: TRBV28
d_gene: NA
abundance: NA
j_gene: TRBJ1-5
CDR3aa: CASSLLRSSNQPQHF
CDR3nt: TGTGCCAGCAGTTTATTGAGGAGTAGCAATCAGCCCCAGCATTTT

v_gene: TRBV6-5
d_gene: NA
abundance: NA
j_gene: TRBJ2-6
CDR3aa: CASSRDTDGANVLTF
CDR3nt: TGTGCCAGCAGCCGTGACACAGATGGGGCCAACGTCCTGACTTTC

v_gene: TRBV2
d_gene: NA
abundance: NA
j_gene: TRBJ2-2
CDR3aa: CASSDIGFRGANTGELFF
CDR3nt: TGTGCCAGCAGTGACATTGGGTTTAGGGGCGCGAACACCGGGGAGCTGTTTTTT

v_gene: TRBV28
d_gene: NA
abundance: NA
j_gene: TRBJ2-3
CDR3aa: CASSYAGPSEGTDTQYF
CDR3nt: TGTGCCAGCAGTTATGCGGGCCCGTCCGAGGGCACAGATACGCAGTATTTT

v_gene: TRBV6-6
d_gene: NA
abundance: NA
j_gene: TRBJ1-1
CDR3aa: CAARGGMNTEAFF
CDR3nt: TGTGCCGCCCGGGGGGGTATGAACACTGAAGCTTTCTTT

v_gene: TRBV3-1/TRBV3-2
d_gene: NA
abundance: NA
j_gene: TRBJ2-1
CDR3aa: CASSQDEGGKRNEQFF
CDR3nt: TGTGCCAGCAGCCAAGATGAGGGCGGGAAAAGGAATGAGCAGTTCTTC